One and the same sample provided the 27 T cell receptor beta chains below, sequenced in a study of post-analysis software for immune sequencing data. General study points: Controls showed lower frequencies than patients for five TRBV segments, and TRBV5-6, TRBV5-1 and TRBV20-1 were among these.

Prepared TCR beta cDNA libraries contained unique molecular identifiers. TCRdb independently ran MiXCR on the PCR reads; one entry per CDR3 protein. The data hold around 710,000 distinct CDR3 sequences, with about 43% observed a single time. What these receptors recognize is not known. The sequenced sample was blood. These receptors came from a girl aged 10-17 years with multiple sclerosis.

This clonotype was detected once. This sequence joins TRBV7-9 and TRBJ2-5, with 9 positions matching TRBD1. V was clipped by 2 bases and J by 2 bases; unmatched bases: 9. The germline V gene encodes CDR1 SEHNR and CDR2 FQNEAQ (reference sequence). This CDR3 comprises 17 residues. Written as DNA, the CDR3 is TGTGCCAGCAGCTTACCATTTCCGGGACAGGGTCAAGAGACCCAGTACTTC. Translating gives CASSLPFPGQGQETQYF. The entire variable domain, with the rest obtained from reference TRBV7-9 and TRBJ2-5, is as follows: DTGVSQNPRHKITKRGQNVTFRCDPISEHNRLYWYRQTLGQGPEFLTYFQNEAQLEKSRLLSDRFSAERPKGSFSTLEIQRTEQGDSAMYLCASSLPFPGQGQETQYFGPGTRLLVL.

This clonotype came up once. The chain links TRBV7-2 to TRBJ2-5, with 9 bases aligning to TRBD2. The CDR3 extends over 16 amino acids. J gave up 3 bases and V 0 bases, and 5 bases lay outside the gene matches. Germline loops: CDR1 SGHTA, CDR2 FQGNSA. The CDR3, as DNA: TGTGCCAGCAGCTTAGCGTGGCTAGCGGGAAAAGAGACCCAGTACTTC. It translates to CASSLAWLAGKETQYF.

CDR3 sequence (DNA): TGCAGCGTTTTGGGGGGAGACGGCTACACCTTC. Amino acids: CSVLGGDGYTF. The chain is built from TRBV29-1 and TRBJ1-2, with D perhaps matching TRBD1 (5 bases). This CDR3 comprises 11 residues. V was cut by 5 bases and J by 8 bases, with 12 bases left in between. Germline V lookup: CDR1 SQVTM, CDR2 ANQGSEA.

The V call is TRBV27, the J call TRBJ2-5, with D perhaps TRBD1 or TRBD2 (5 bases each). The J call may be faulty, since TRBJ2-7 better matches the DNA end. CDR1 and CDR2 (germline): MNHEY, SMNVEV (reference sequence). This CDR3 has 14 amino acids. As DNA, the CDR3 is TGTGCCAGCAGTTTCCAATCCGGGGCTTACGAGCAGTACTTC. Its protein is CASSFQSGAYEQYF.

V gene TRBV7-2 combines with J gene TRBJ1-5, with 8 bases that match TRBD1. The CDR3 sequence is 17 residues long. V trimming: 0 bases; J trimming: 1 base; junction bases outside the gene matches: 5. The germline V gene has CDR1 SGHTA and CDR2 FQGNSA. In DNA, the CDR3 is TGTGCCAGCAGCTTAGCCTGGACAGGGAAAAGCAATCAGCCCCAGCATTTT. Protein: CASSLAWTGKSNQPQHF.

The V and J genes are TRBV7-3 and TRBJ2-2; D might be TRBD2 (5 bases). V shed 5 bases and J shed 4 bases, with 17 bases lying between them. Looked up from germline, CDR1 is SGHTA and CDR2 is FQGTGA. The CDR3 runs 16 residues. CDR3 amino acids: CASSTRGPTGTGELFF. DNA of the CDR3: TGTGCCAGCAGCACCCGGGGTCCAACGGGCACCGGGGAGCTGTTTTTT.

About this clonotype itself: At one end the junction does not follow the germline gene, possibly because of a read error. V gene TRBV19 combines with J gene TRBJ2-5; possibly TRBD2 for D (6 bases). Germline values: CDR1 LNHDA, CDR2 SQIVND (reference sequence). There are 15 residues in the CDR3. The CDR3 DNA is TGTGCCAGTAGTCCCCTCTGGCGGGACCAAGAGACCCAGCACTTC. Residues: CASSPLWRDQETQHF. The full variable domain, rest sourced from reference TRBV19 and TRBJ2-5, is DGGITQSPKYLFRKEGQNVTLSCEQNLNHDAMYWYRQDPGQGLRLIYYSQIVNDFQKGDIAEGYSVSREKKESFPLTVTSAQKNPTAFYLCASSPLWRDQETQHFGPGTRLLVL.

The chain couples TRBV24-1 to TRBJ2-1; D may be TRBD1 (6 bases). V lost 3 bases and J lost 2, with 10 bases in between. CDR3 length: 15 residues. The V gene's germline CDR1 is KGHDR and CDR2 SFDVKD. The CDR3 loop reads CATSDPDRPYNEQFF. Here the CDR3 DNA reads TGTGCCACCAGTGATCCTGACAGGCCCTACAATGAGCAGTTCTTC.

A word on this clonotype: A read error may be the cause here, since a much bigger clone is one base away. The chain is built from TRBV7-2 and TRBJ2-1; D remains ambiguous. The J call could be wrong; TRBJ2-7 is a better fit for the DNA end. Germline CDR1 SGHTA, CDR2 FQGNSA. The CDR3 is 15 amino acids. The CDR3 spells CASSLATSSYNEQYF. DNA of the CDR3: TGTGCCAGCAGCTTAGCGACCAGCTCCTACAATGAGCAGTACTTC.

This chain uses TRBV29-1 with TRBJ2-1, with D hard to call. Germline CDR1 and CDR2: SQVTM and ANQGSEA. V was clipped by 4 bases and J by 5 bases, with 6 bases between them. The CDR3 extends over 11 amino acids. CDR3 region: CSVARDNEQFF. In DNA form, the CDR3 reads TGCAGCGTTGCCCGAGACAATGAGCAGTTCTTC.

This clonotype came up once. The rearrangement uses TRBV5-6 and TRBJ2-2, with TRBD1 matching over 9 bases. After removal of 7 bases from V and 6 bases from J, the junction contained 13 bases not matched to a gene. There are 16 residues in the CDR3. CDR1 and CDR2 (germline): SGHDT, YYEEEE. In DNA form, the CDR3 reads TGTGCCAGCGTATTCGGGGGACAGGGTTGGTCCGGGGAGCTGTTTTTT. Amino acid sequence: CASVFGGQGWSGELFF.

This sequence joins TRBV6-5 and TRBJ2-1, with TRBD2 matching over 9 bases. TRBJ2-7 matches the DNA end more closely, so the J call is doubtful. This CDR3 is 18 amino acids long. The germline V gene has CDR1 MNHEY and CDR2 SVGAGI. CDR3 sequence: CASSYRAFSGSGDNEQYF. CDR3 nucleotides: TGTGCCAGCAGTTACCGCGCATTTAGCGGGAGCGGGGACAATGAGCAGTACTTC.

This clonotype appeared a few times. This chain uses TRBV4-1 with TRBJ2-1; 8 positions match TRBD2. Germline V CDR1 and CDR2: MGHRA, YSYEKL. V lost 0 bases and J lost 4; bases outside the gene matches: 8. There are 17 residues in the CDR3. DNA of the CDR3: TGCGCCAGCAGCCAAGAATCGGCTAGCGGGTTTTACAATGAGCAGTTCTTC. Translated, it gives CASSQESASGFYNEQFF.

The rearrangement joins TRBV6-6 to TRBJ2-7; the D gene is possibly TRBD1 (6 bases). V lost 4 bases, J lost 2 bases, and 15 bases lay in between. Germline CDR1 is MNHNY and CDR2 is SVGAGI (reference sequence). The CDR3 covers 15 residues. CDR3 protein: CASSLTTGLTYEQYF. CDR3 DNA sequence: TGTGCCAGCAGTTTAACGACAGGACTTACCTACGAGCAGTACTTC.

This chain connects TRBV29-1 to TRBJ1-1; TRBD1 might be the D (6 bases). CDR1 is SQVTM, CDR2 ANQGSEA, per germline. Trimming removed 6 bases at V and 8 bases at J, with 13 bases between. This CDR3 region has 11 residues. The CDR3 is CSVGHTGEAFF. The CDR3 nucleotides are TGCAGCGTGGGACACACCGGGGAAGCTTTCTTT.

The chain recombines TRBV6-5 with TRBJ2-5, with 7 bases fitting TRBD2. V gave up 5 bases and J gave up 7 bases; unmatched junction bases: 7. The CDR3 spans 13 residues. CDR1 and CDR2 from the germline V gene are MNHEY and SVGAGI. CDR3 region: CASSGAGEGTQYF. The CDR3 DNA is TGTGCCAGCAGTGGGGCGGGAGAAGGGACCCAGTACTTC.

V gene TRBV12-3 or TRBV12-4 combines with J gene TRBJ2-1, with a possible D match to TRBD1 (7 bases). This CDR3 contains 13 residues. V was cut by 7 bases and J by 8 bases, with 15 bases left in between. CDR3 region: CASTPRGADEQFF. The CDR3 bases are TGTGCCAGCACCCCCAGGGGGGCCGATGAGCAGTTCTTC.

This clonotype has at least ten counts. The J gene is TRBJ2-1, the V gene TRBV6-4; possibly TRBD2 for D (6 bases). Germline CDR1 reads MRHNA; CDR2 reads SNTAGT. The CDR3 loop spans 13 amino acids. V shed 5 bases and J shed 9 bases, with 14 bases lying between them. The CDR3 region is CASSTIRGGEQFF. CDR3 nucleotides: TGTGCCAGCAGTACCATTAGGGGAGGTGAGCAGTTCTTC.

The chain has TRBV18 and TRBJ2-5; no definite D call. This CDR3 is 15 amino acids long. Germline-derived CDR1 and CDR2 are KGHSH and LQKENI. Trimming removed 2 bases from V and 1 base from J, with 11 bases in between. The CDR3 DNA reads TGTGCCAGCTCACCAAACGGCCAGGTCCAAGAGACCCAGTACTTC. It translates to CASSPNGQVQETQYF. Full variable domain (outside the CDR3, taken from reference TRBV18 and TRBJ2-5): NAGVMQNPRHLVRRRGQEARLRCSPMKGHSHVYWYRQLPEEGLKFMVYLQKENIIDESGMPKERFSAEFPKEGPSILRIQQVVRGDSAAYFCASSPNGQVQETQYFGPGTRLLVL.

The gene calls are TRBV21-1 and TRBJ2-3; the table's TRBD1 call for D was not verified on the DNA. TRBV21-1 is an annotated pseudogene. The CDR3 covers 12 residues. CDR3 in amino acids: CASTGAGDTQYF. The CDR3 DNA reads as TGTGCCAGTACCGGGGCGGGAGATACGCAGTATTTT.

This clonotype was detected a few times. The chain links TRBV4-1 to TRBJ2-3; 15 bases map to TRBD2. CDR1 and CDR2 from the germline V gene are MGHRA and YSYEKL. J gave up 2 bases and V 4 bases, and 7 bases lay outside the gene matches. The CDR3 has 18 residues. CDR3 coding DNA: TGCGCCAGCAGCCCCGGACTAGCGGGAGGGCCGATCACAGATACGCAGTATTTT. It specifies CASSPGLAGGPITDTQYF.

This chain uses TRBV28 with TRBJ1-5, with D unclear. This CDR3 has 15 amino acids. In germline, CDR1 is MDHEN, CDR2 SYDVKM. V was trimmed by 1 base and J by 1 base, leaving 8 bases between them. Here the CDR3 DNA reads TGTGCCAGCAGTTTATATTCCGGGAGCAATCAGCCCCAGCATTTT. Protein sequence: CASSLYSGSNQPQHF. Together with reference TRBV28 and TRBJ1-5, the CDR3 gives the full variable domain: DVKVTQSSRYLVKRTGEKVFLECVQDMDHENMFWYRQDPGLGLRLIYFSYDVKMKEKGDIPEGYSVSREKKERFSLILESASTNQTSMYLCASSLYSGSNQPQHFGDGTRLSIL.

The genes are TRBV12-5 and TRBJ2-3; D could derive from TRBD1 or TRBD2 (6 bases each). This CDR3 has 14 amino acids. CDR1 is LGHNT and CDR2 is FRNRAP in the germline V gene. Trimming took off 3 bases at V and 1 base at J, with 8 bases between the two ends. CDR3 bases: TGTGCTAGTGGTTTCCGGGGGCGCACAGATACGCAGTATTTT. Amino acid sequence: CASGFRGRTDTQYF.

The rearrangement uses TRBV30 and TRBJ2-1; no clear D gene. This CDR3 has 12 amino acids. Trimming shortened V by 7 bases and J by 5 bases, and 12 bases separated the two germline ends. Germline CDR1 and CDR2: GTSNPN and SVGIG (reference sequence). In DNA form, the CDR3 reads TGTGCCTCTCCACGCCTCCACAATGAGCAGTTCTTC. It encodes CASPRLHNEQFF.

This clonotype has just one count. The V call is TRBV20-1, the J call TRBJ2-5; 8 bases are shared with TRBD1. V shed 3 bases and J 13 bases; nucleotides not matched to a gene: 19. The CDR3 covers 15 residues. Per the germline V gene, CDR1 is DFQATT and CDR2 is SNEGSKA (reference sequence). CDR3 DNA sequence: TGCAGTGCTAGTCAGGCGACAGGGGAAGGGAGCGAGCTGTACTTC. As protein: CSASQATGEGSELYF.

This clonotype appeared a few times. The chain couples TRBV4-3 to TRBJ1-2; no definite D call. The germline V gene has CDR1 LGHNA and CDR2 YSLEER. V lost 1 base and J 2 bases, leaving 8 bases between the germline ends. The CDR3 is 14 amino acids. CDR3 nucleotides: TGCGCCAGCAGCCAAGTTCAGGCCAACTATGGCTACACCTTC. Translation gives CASSQVQANYGYTF.

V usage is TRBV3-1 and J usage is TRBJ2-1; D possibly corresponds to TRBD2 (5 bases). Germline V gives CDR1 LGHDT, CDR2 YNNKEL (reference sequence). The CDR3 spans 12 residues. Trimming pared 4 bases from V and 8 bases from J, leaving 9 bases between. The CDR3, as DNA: TGTGCCAGCAGCCTCGTTAGCGATGAGCAGTTCTTC. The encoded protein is CASSLVSDEQFF.